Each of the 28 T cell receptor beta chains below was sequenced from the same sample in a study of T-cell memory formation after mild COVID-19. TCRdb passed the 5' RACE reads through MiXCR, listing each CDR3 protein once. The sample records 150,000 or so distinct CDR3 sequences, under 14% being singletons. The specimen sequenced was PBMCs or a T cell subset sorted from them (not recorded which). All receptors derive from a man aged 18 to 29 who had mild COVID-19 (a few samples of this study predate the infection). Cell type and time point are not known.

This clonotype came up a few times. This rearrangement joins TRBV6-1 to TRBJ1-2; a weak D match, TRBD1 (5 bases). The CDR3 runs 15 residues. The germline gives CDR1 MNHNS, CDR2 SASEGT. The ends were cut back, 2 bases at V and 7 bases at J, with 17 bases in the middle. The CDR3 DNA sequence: TGTGCCAGCAGTGAATACGGGGGGTTAACGTCTGGCTACACCTTC. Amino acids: CASSEYGGLTSGYTF.

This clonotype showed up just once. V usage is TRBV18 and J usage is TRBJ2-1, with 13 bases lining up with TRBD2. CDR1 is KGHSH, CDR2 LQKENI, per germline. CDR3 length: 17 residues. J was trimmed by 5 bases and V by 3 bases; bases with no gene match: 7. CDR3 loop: CASSPFGLAGADNEQFF. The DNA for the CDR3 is TGTGCCAGCTCACCCTTCGGACTAGCGGGGGCTGACAATGAGCAGTTCTTC.

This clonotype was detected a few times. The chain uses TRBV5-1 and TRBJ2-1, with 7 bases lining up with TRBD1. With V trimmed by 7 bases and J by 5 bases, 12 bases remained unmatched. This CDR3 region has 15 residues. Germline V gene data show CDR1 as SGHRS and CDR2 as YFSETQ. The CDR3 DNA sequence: TGCGCCAGCGCTCAGGGGGTCCAGTTTAACAATGAGCAGTTCTTC. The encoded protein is CASAQGVQFNNEQFF. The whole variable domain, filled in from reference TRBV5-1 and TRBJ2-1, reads KAGVTQTPRYLIKTRGQQVTLSCSPISGHRSVSWYQQTPGQGLQFLFEYFSETQRNKGNFPGRFSGRQFSNSRSEMNVSTLELGDSALYLCASAQGVQFNNEQFFGPGTRLTVL.

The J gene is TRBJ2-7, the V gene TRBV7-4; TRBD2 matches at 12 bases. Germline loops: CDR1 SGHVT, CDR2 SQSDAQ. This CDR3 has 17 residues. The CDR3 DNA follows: TGTACCAGCAGCACGAATCCCCCGACTAGCGGGGGCGATCCCCAGTACGTC. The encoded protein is CTSSTNPPTSGGDPQYV.

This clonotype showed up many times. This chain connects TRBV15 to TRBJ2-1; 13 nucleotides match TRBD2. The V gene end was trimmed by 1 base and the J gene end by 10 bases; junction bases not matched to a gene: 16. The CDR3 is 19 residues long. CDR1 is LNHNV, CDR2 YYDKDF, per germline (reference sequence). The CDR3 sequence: CATSRAARRLAGGLTEQFF. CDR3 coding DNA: TGTGCCACCAGCAGAGCCGCCCGACGACTAGCGGGGGGACTCACGGAGCAGTTCTTC.

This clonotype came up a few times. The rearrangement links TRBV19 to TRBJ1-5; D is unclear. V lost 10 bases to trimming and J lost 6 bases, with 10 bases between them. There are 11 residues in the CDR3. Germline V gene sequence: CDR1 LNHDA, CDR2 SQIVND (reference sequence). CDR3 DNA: TGTGCCACCGGCACCATTCAGCCCCAGCATTTT. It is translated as CATGTIQPQHF.

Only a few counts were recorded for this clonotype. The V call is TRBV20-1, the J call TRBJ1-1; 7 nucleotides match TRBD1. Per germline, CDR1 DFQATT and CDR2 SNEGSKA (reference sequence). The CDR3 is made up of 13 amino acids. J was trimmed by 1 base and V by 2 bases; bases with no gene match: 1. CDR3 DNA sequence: TGCAGTGCTAGACGGACAGGGAACACTGAAGCTTTCTTT. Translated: CSARRTGNTEAFF.

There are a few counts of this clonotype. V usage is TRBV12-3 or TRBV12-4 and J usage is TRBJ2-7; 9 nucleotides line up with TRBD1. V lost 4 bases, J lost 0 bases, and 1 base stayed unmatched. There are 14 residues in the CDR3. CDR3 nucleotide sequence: TGTGCCAGCAGTTCGACAGGGGGCTCCTACGAGCAGTACTTC. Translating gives CASSSTGGSYEQYF.

CDR3 residues: CASGEFSDTQYF. The CDR3 coding sequence is TGTGCCAGCGGGGAGTTTTCAGATACGCAGTATTTT. The chain employs TRBV5-4 and TRBJ2-3; tentative D call: TRBD2 (5 bases). V lost 7 bases to trimming and J lost 4 bases, with 10 bases between them. Germline CDR1 is SGHNT and CDR2 is YYREEE (reference sequence). This CDR3 region has 12 residues.

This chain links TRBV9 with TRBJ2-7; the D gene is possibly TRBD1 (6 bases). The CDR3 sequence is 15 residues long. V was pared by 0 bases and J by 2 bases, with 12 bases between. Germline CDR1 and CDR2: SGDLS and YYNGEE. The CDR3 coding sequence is TGTGCCAGCAGCGTAGGAGGGGGTCTACCCTACGAGCAGTACTTC. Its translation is CASSVGGGLPYEQYF.

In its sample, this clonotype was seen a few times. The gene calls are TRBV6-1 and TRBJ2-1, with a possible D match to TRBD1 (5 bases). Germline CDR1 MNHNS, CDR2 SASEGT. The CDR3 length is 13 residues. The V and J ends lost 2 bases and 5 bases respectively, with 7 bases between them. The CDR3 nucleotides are TGTGCCAGCAGTGAACGCAGGGACAATGAGCAGTTCTTC. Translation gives CASSERRDNEQFF.

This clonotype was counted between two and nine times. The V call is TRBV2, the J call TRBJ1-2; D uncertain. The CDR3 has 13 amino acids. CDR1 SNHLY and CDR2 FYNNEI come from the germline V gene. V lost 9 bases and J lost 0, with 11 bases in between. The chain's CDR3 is CARPLGSNYGYTF. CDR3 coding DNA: TGTGCCAGACCCCTCGGTTCTAACTATGGCTACACCTTC.

The CDR3 is CASSASGAGGEQYF. In DNA, the CDR3 is TGTGCCAGCAGCGCGTCCGGCGCGGGGGGCGAGCAGTACTTC. The V gene is TRBV7-2, the J gene TRBJ2-7, with 8 bases that match TRBD2. V shed 5 bases, J shed 6 bases, and the junction held 9 bases outside the gene matches. The CDR3 sequence is 14 residues long. Germline V gene lookup returns CDR1 SGHTA and CDR2 FQGNSA.

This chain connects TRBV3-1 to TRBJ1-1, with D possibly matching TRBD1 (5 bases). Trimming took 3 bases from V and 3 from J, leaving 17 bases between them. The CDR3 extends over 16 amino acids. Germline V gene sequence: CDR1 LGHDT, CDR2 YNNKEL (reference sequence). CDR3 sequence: CASSHADIRSYTEAFF. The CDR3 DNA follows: TGTGCCAGCAGCCATGCGGACATCCGAAGTTACACTGAAGCTTTCTTT. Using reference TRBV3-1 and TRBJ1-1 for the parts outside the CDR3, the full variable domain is DTAVSQTPKYLVTQMGNDKSIKCEQNLGHDTMYWYKQDSKKFLKIMFSYNNKELIINETVPNRFSPKSPDKAHLNLHINSLELGDSAVYFCASSHADIRSYTEAFFGQGTRLTVV.

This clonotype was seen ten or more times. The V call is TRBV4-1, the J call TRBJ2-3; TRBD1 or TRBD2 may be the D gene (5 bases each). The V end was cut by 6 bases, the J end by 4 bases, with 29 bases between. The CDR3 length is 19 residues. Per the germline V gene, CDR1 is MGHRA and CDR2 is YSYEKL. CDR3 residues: CASRRTHGFRDPPADTQYF. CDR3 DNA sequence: TGCGCCAGCAGACGAACGCACGGGTTCAGGGACCCTCCAGCAGATACGCAGTATTTT.

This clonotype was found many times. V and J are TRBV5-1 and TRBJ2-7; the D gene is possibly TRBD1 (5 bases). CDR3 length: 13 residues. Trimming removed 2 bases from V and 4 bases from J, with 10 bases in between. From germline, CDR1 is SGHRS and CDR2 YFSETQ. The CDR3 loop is CASSFDRPYEQYF. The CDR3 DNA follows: TGCGCCAGCAGCTTCGACAGACCTTACGAGCAGTACTTC.

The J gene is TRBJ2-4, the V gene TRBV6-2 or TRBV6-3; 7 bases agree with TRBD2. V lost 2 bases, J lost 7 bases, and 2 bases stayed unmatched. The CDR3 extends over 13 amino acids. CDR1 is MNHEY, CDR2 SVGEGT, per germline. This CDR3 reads CASSYQGGNIQYF. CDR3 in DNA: TGTGCCAGCAGTTACCAGGGAGGGAACATTCAGTACTTC.

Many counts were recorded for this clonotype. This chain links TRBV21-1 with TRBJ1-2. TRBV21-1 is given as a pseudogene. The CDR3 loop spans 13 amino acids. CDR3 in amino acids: CASSNRKWDGYTF. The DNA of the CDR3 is TGTGCCAGCAGCAATCGAAAGTGGGATGGCTACACCTTC.

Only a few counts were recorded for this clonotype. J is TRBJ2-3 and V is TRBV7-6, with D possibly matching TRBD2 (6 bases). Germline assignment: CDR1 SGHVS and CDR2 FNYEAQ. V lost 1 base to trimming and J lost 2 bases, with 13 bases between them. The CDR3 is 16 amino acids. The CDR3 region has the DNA TGTGCCAGCAGCTTAGTGGCGGGGATGGACACAGATACGCAGTATTTT. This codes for CASSLVAGMDTDTQYF.

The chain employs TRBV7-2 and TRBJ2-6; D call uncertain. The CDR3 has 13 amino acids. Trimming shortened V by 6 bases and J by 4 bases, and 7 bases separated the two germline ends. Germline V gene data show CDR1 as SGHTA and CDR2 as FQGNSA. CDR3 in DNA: TGTGCCAGCAGATTTCAGGGGGCCAACGTCCTGACTTTC. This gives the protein CASRFQGANVLTF.

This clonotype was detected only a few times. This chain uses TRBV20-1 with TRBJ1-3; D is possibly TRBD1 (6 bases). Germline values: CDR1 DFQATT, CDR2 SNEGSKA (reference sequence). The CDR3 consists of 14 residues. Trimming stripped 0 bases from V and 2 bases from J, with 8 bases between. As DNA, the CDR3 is TGCAGTGCTAGAGATCCAGGGGCTGGAAACACCATATATTTT. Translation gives CSARDPGAGNTIYF.

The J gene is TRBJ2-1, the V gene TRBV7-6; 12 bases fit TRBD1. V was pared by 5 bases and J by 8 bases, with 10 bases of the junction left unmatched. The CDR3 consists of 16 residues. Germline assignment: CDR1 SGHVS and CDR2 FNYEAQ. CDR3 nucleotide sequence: TGTGCCAGCAGCCTCGGGACAGGGGGCGCCTATGATGAGCAGTTCTTC. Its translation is CASSLGTGGAYDEQFF.

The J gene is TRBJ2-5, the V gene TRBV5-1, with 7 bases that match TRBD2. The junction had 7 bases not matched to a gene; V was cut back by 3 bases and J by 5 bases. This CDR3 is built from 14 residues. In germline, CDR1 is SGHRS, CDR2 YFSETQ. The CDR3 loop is CASSSAGEWETQYF. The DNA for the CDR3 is TGCGCCAGCAGCTCTGCGGGGGAGTGGGAGACCCAGTACTTC.

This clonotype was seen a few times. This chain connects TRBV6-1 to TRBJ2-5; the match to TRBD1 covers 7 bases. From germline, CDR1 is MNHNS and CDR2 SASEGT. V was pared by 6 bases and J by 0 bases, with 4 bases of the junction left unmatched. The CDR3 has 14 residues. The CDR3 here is CASRMGQHQETQYF. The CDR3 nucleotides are TGTGCCAGCAGGATGGGACAGCACCAAGAGACCCAGTACTTC.

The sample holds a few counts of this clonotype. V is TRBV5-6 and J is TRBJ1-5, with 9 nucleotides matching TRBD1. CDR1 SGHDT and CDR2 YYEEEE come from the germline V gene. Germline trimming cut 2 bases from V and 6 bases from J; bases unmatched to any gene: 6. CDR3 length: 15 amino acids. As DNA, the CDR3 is TGTGCCAGCAGCTTACGGGGGACAGGGAGTCAGCCCCAGCATTTT. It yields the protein CASSLRGTGSQPQHF.

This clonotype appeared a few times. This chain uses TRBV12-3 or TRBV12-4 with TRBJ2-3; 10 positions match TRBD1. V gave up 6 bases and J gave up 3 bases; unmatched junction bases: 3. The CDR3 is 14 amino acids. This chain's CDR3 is CASRGQGGTDTQYF. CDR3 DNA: TGTGCCAGCAGAGGACAGGGGGGAACAGATACGCAGTATTTT.

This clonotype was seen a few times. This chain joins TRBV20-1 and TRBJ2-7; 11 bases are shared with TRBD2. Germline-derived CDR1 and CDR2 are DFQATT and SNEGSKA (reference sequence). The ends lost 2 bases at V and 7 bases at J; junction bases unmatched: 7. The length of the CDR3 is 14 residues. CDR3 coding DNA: TGCAGTGCTAGAATGACTAGCGGGGCTGGTGAGCAGTACTTC. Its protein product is CSARMTSGAGEQYF.

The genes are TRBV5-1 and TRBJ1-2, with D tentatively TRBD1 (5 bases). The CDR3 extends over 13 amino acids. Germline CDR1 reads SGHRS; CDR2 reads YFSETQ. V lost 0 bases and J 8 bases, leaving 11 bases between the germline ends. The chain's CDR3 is CASSLGFRDGYTF. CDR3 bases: TGCGCCAGCAGCTTGGGATTTCGGGACGGCTACACCTTC. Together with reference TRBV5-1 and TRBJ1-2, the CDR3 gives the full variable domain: KAGVTQTPRYLIKTRGQQVTLSCSPISGHRSVSWYQQTPGQGLQFLFEYFSETQRNKGNFPGRFSGRQFSNSRSEMNVSTLELGDSALYLCASSLGFRDGYTFGSGTRLTVV.